These T cell receptor beta chains were read from a single sample in a study of CD8+ T cells in alopecia areata. Sequenced by immunoSEQ multiplex PCR; TCRdb stores in-frame clones only, minus some. The data hold fewer than 250,000 clones, with approximately 47% observed a single time. The sequencing here drew on CD4+ T cells sorted from blood, taken at approximately week 36, from a patient treated with tofacitinib. The source of these receptors is a human donor with alopecia areata. Each CDR3 is given with its conserved first and last residue. The order of the fields is clone size, J gene, V gene, D gene, CDR3 protein, CDR3 DNA. The D gene is left open where the match is weak. Size tells how often a clone was seen (once, few, many) or the class of an expanded clone, and some rows leave it out.

clone size: NA; J gene: TRBJ1-2; V gene: TRBV29-1; D gene: NA; CDR3 protein: CSVEVSGGVLSGYTF; CDR3 DNA: TGCAGCGTTGAGGTATCAGGCGGGGTCCTTAGTGGCTACACCTTC
clone size: few; J gene: TRBJ2-1; V gene: TRBV25-1; D gene: TRBD1; CDR3 protein: CASTGTGELNEQFF; CDR3 DNA: TGTGCCAGTACCGGGACAGGAGAACTCAATGAGCAGTTCTTC
clone size: NA; J gene: TRBJ2-1; V gene: TRBV7-2; D gene: NA; CDR3 protein: CASSLGSSRSYNEQFF; CDR3 DNA: TGTGCCAGCAGCTTAGGCTCTTCCCGCTCCTACAATGAGCAGTTCTTC
clone size: NA; J gene: TRBJ2-7; V gene: TRBV30; D gene: NA; CDR3 protein: CAWSPDLGSSYEQYF; CDR3 DNA: TGTGCCTGGAGTCCTGATTTAGGGTCCTCCTACGAGCAGTACTTC
clone size: NA; J gene: TRBJ2-1; V gene: TRBV29-1; D gene: NA; CDR3 protein: CSVEPGGNEQFF; CDR3 DNA: TGCAGCGTTGAACCAGGAGGTAATGAGCAGTTCTTC
clone size: NA; J gene: TRBJ2-1; V gene: TRBV4-1; D gene: NA; CDR3 protein: CASSQDKLAYNEQFF; CDR3 DNA: TGCGCCAGCAGCCAAGATAAGCTAGCCTACAATGAGCAGTTCTTC
clone size: NA; J gene: TRBJ2-1; V gene: TRBV2; D gene: NA; CDR3 protein: CASKRPGTLNNEQFF; CDR3 DNA: TGTGCCAGCAAGCGACCCGGGACACTGAACAATGAGCAGTTCTTC
clone size: few; J gene: TRBJ2-7; V gene: TRBV29-1; D gene: TRBD2; CDR3 protein: CSVGTSHEQYF; CDR3 DNA: TGCAGCGTCGGGACTAGCCACGAGCAGTACTTC
clone size: NA; J gene: TRBJ2-2; V gene: TRBV5-1; D gene: TRBD1; CDR3 protein: CASSVTGFGELFF; CDR3 DNA: TGCGCCAGCAGCGTGACAGGGTTCGGGGAGCTGTTTTTT
clone size: many; J gene: TRBJ2-2; V gene: TRBV15; D gene: NA; CDR3 protein: CATMDWNSFTGELFF; CDR3 DNA: TGTGCCACCATGGACTGGAACTCCTTCACCGGGGAGCTGTTTTTT
clone size: once; J gene: TRBJ2-2; V gene: TRBV5-1; D gene: NA; CDR3 protein: CASSLKETGELFF; CDR3 DNA: TGCGCCAGCAGCTTGAAGGAGACCGGGGAGCTGTTTTTT
clone size: NA; J gene: TRBJ1-2; V gene: TRBV2; D gene: TRBD1; CDR3 protein: CASSGQGATYGYTF; CDR3 DNA: TGCGCCAGCAGCGGACAGGGGGCGACCTATGGCTACACCTTC
clone size: few; J gene: TRBJ2-7; V gene: TRBV19; D gene: TRBD2; CDR3 protein: CASSTSGGGEQYF; CDR3 DNA: TGTGCCAGCTCCACTAGCGGAGGAGGGGAGCAGTACTTC
clone size: NA; J gene: TRBJ2-2; V gene: TRBV7-3; D gene: NA; CDR3 protein: CASSFNTGELFF; CDR3 DNA: TGTGCCAGCAGCTTTAACACCGGGGAGCTGTTTTTT
clone size: NA; J gene: TRBJ1-5; V gene: TRBV7-8; D gene: TRBD1; CDR3 protein: CASSLGTGGLSNQPQHF; CDR3 DNA: TGTGCCAGCAGCCTCGGGACAGGGGGCCTTAGCAATCAGCCCCAGCATTTT
clone size: NA; J gene: TRBJ2-5; V gene: TRBV5-1; D gene: NA; CDR3 protein: CASSPTTRQETQYF; CDR3 DNA: TGCGCCAGCAGCCCCACGACTCGACAAGAGACCCAGTACTTC
clone size: few; J gene: TRBJ2-7; V gene: TRBV25-1; D gene: TRBD1; CDR3 protein: CASSELQGNRYEQYF; CDR3 DNA: TGTGCCAGCAGTGAGCTACAGGGGAACAGGTACGAGCAGTACTTC
clone size: few; J gene: TRBJ1-2; V gene: TRBV7-9; D gene: TRBD1; CDR3 protein: CASSLGQGSGGYTF; CDR3 DNA: TGTGCCAGCAGCTTAGGACAGGGCAGTGGAGGCTACACCTTC
clone size: NA; J gene: TRBJ1-5; V gene: TRBV14; D gene: NA; CDR3 protein: CASSQDWSWGNQPQHF; CDR3 DNA: TGTGCCAGCAGCCAAGATTGGTCTTGGGGGAATCAGCCCCAGCATTTT
clone size: few; J gene: TRBJ2-7; V gene: TRBV27; D gene: NA; CDR3 protein: CASSPRRRGDF; CDR3 DNA: TGTGCCAGCAGCCCTCGTCGCCGTGGGGACTTC
clone size: few; J gene: TRBJ2-7; V gene: TRBV18; D gene: NA; CDR3 protein: CASSPAGTDGEQYF; CDR3 DNA: TGTGCCAGCTCACCAGCCGGGACCGACGGGGAGCAGTACTTC
clone size: NA; J gene: TRBJ1-5; V gene: TRBV30; D gene: NA; CDR3 protein: CAWSVQGNQPQHF; CDR3 DNA: TGTGCCTGGAGTGTACAAGGGAATCAGCCCCAGCATTTT
clone size: NA; J gene: TRBJ1-4; V gene: TRBV29-1; D gene: TRBD1; CDR3 protein: CSVLLTGVGEKLFF; CDR3 DNA: TGCAGCGTCCTCCTCACAGGGGTAGGCGAAAAACTGTTTTTT
clone size: NA; J gene: TRBJ2-7; V gene: TRBV9; D gene: TRBD2; CDR3 protein: CASSPWTSGNRNEQYF; CDR3 DNA: TGTGCCAGCAGCCCGTGGACTAGCGGGAACAGGAACGAGCAGTACTTC
clone size: once; J gene: TRBJ1-2; V gene: TRBV4-3; D gene: NA; CDR3 protein: CASSQDKWGRISF; CDR3 DNA: TGCGCCAGCAGCCAAGATAAATGGGGGCGGATCTCCTTC
clone size: NA; J gene: TRBJ2-7; V gene: TRBV2; D gene: NA; CDR3 protein: CASAILLSTYEQYF; CDR3 DNA: TGTGCCAGCGCGATTCTTCTGTCAACCTACGAGCAGTACTTC
clone size: few; J gene: TRBJ2-1; V gene: TRBV6-1; D gene: NA; CDR3 protein: CASSEMASAQFF; CDR3 DNA: TGTGCCAGCAGTGAAATGGCTAGCGCGCAGTTCTTC
clone size: few; J gene: TRBJ2-5; V gene: TRBV28; D gene: NA; CDR3 protein: CASSRTEQQETQYF; CDR3 DNA: TGTGCCAGCAGCCGTACCGAGCAGCAAGAGACCCAGTACTTC
clone size: NA; J gene: TRBJ2-5; V gene: TRBV25-1; D gene: NA; CDR3 protein: CASRTSSGGPETQYF; CDR3 DNA: TGTGCCAGCAGGACGAGCTCCGGGGGTCCAGAGACCCAGTACTTC
clone size: NA; J gene: TRBJ1-2; V gene: TRBV7-8; D gene: NA; CDR3 protein: CASSSSRGLDGYTF; CDR3 DNA: TGTGCCAGCAGCTCCAGTAGGGGCCTCGATGGCTACACCTTC
clone size: NA; J gene: TRBJ2-7; V gene: TRBV7-2; D gene: NA; CDR3 protein: CASSFPGVHEQYF; CDR3 DNA: TGTGCCAGCAGCTTCCCCGGGGTTCACGAGCAGTACTTC
clone size: NA; J gene: TRBJ2-4; V gene: TRBV25-1; D gene: NA; CDR3 protein: CASSEYRGSKNIQYF; CDR3 DNA: TGTGCCAGCAGTGAATATCGTGGGTCCAAAAACATTCAGTACTTC
clone size: NA; J gene: TRBJ2-2; V gene: TRBV5-1; D gene: NA; CDR3 protein: CASSLEVTGELFF; CDR3 DNA: TGCGCCAGCAGCTTGGAAGTCACCGGGGAGCTGTTTTTT
clone size: NA; J gene: TRBJ2-1; V gene: TRBV15; D gene: NA; CDR3 protein: CATSRDGAYNEQFF; CDR3 DNA: TGTGCCACCAGCAGAGATGGAGCTTACAATGAGCAGTTCTTC
clone size: NA; J gene: TRBJ1-5; V gene: TRBV2; D gene: NA; CDR3 protein: CASSESSSNQPQHF; CDR3 DNA: TGTGCCAGCAGTGAATCCTCAAGCAATCAGCCCCAGCATTTT
clone size: NA; J gene: TRBJ2-6; V gene: TRBV11-2; D gene: NA; CDR3 protein: CASSPPGVSGANVLTF; CDR3 DNA: TGTGCCAGCAGCCCACCGGGGGTGAGCGGGGCCAACGTCCTGACTTTC
clone size: NA; J gene: TRBJ2-1; V gene: TRBV5-4; D gene: TRBD2; CDR3 protein: CASSRKLAGTHNEQFF; CDR3 DNA: TGTGCCAGCAGCCGAAAACTAGCGGGTACCCACAATGAGCAGTTCTTC
clone size: NA; J gene: TRBJ1-5; V gene: TRBV29-1; D gene: NA; CDR3 protein: CSVVTENSNQPQHF; CDR3 DNA: TGCAGCGTTGTGACGGAGAATAGCAATCAGCCCCAGCATTTT
clone size: few; J gene: TRBJ2-5; V gene: TRBV29-1; D gene: NA; CDR3 protein: CSSSETQYF; CDR3 DNA: TGCAGCTCGTCGGAGACCCAGTACTTC
clone size: NA; J gene: TRBJ1-2; V gene: TRBV19; D gene: NA; CDR3 protein: CASSIDYGYTF; CDR3 DNA: TGTGCCAGTAGTATAGATTACGGCTACACCTTC
clone size: few; J gene: TRBJ2-5; V gene: TRBV7-2; D gene: NA; CDR3 protein: CASSPGGTQYF; CDR3 DNA: TGTGCCAGCAGCCCGGGCGGGACCCAGTACTTC
clone size: few; J gene: TRBJ1-4; V gene: TRBV18; D gene: NA; CDR3 protein: CASSPWQGSEKLFF; CDR3 DNA: TGTGCCAGCTCACCATGGCAGGGAAGTGAAAAACTGTTTTTT
clone size: few; J gene: TRBJ2-7; V gene: TRBV30; D gene: TRBD1; CDR3 protein: CAWSRQGAHEQYF; CDR3 DNA: TGTGCCTGGAGTAGACAGGGGGCTCACGAGCAGTACTTC
clone size: NA; J gene: TRBJ2-1; V gene: TRBV30; D gene: TRBD2; CDR3 protein: CAWSVPLAGHNEQFF; CDR3 DNA: TGTGCCTGGAGTGTACCATTAGCGGGACATAATGAGCAGTTCTTC
clone size: once; J gene: TRBJ1-1; V gene: TRBV18; D gene: NA; CDR3 protein: CASSPQGAGNTEAFF; CDR3 DNA: TGTGCCAGCTCACCCCAAGGGGCAGGGAACACTGAAGCTTTCTTT
clone size: NA; J gene: TRBJ2-2; V gene: TRBV6-1; D gene: TRBD1; CDR3 protein: CASDRAYGELFF; CDR3 DNA: TGTGCCAGCGACAGGGCTTACGGGGAGCTGTTTTTT
clone size: NA; J gene: TRBJ2-1; V gene: TRBV5-1; D gene: TRBD2; CDR3 protein: CASSLVLARQNEQFF; CDR3 DNA: TGCGCCAGCAGCTTGGTACTAGCGAGACAGAATGAGCAGTTCTTC
clone size: NA; J gene: TRBJ1-2; V gene: TRBV29-1; D gene: NA; CDR3 protein: CSVVAGDYGYTF; CDR3 DNA: TGCAGCGTTGTGGCAGGGGACTATGGCTACACCTTC
clone size: NA; J gene: TRBJ2-7; V gene: TRBV5-1; D gene: TRBD1; CDR3 protein: CASSPDGWTGGREQYF; CDR3 DNA: TGCGCCAGCAGCCCGGACGGCTGGACAGGGGGTCGGGAGCAGTACTTC
clone size: NA; J gene: TRBJ1-5; V gene: TRBV15; D gene: NA; CDR3 protein: CATSREAGDNQPQHF; CDR3 DNA: TGTGCCACCAGCAGAGAGGCAGGGGACAATCAGCCCCAGCATTTT
clone size: few; J gene: TRBJ2-7; V gene: TRBV28; D gene: NA; CDR3 protein: CASTTPQGGSNEQYF; CDR3 DNA: TGTGCCAGCACTACACCCCAGGGAGGAAGCAACGAGCAGTACTTC
clone size: NA; J gene: TRBJ2-7; V gene: TRBV11-2; D gene: TRBD2; CDR3 protein: CASSLHSGIGEQYF; CDR3 DNA: TGTGCCAGCAGCTTGCATAGCGGGATTGGTGAGCAGTACTTC
clone size: few; J gene: TRBJ2-3; V gene: TRBV19; D gene: NA; CDR3 protein: CASSTPSEFTDTQYF; CDR3 DNA: TGTGCCAGTAGTACCCCTAGCGAATTCACAGATACGCAGTATTTT
clone size: few; J gene: TRBJ2-7; V gene: TRBV4-3; D gene: NA; CDR3 protein: CASSAYQEQTYEQYF; CDR3 DNA: TGCGCCAGCAGCGCTTATCAGGAACAGACCTACGAGCAGTACTTC
clone size: NA; J gene: TRBJ2-1; V gene: TRBV2; D gene: NA; CDR3 protein: CASSESGQFF; CDR3 DNA: TGTGCCAGCAGTGAGTCCGGGCAGTTCTTC
clone size: NA; J gene: TRBJ1-1; V gene: TRBV9; D gene: NA; CDR3 protein: CASSVGRATVTEAFF; CDR3 DNA: TGTGCCAGCAGCGTAGGCCGGGCCACGGTCACTGAAGCTTTCTTT
clone size: few; J gene: TRBJ2-1; V gene: TRBV5-1; D gene: NA; CDR3 protein: CASRLPTDAARRNEQFF; CDR3 DNA: TGCGCCAGCAGACTCCCCACGGACGCCGCAAGAAGGAATGAGCAGTTCTTC
clone size: NA; J gene: TRBJ2-5; V gene: TRBV15; D gene: NA; CDR3 protein: CATSRDYGETQYF; CDR3 DNA: TGTGCCACCAGCAGAGATTATGGAGAGACCCAGTACTTC
clone size: NA; J gene: TRBJ2-7; V gene: TRBV7-2; D gene: NA; CDR3 protein: CASSLVDSNYEQYF; CDR3 DNA: TGTGCCAGCAGCTTAGTAGACAGTAACTACGAGCAGTACTTC